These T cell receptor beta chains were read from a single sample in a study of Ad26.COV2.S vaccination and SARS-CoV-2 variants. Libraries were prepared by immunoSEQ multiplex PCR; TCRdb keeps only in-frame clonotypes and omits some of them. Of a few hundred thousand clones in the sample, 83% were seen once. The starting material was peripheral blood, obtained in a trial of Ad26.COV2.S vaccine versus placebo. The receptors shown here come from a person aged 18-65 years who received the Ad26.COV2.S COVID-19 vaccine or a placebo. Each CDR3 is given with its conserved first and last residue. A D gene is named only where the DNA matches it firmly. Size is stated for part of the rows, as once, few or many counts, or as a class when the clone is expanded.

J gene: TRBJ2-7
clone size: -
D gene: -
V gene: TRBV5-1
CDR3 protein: CASSRPSGSYEQYF
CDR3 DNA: TGCGCCAGCAGCCGCCCTAGTGGCTCCTACGAGCAGTACTTC

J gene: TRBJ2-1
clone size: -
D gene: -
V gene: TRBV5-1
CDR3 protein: CASSLLVSSSYNEQFF
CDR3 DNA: TGCGCCAGCAGCTTGTTGGTGTCGAGCTCCTACAATGAGCAGTTCTTC

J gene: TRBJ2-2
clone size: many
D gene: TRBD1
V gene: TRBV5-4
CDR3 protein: CASSFTPGQGLTGELFF
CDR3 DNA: TGTGCCAGCAGCTTCACGCCGGGACAGGGGTTAACCGGGGAGCTGTTTTTT

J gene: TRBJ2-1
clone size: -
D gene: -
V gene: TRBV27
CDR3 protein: CASSLVGSYNEQFF
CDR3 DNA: TGTGCCAGCAGTTTAGTCGGCTCCTACAATGAGCAGTTCTTC

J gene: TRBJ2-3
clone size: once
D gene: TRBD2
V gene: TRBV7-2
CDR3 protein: CASSEGTSLGDTQYF
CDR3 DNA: TGTGCCAGCAGCGAGGGGACTAGCTTGGGAGATACGCAGTATTTT

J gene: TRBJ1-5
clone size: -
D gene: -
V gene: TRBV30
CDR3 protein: CAWSRGGGQPQHF
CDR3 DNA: TGTGCCTGGAGTCGTGGGGGCGGTCAGCCCCAGCATTTT

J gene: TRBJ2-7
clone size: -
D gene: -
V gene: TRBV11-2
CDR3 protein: CASQNYGLSYEQYF
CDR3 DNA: TGTGCCAGTCAAAATTACGGGTTATCCTACGAGCAGTACTTC

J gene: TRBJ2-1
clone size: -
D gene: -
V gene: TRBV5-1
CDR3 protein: CASSLGPPNEQFF
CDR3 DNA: TGCGCCAGCAGCTTGGGTCCACCCAATGAGCAGTTCTTC

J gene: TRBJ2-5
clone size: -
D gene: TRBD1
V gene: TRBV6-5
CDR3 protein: CASSYLLGQGETQYF
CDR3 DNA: TGTGCCAGCAGTTATCTATTGGGACAGGGCGAGACCCAGTACTTC

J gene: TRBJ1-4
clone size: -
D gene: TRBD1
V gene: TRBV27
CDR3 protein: CASSSPGQPNEKLFF
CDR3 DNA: TGTGCCAGCAGTTCACCGGGACAGCCGAATGAAAAACTGTTTTTT

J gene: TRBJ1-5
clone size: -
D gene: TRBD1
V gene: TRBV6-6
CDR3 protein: CATDRVDSNQPQHF
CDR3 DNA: TGTGCCACTGACAGGGTTGATAGCAATCAGCCCCAGCATTTT

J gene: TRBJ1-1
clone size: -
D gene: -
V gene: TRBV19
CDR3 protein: CASSPGPHRGTNEAFF
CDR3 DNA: TGTGCCAGTAGCCCCGGACCACATAGGGGCACCAATGAAGCTTTCTTT

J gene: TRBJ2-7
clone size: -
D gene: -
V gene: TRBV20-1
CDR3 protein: CSARLGGEQYF
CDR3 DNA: TGCAGTGCTAGATTAGGAGGCGAGCAGTACTTC

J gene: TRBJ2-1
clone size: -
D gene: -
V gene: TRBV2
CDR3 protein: CASSVLGLGYNEQFF
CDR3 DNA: TGTGCCAGCAGTGTTCTCGGGTTAGGCTACAATGAGCAGTTCTTC